Below are 14 T cell receptor beta chains sequenced from a single sample in a study of CD8+ T cells in alopecia areata listed by TCRdb under 2018. Libraries were constructed by the immunoSEQ multiplex PCR assay. For TCR sequencing, RNA was extracted from every sample and reverse transcribed into cDNA to serve as template. In its TCRdb copy, this immuneACCESS table keeps in-frame sequences only and misses some clones. Where compared with another copy, unresolved V genes explain less than half of these, and the others have no known cause. The sample profile shows about 82,000 clones; approximately 50% of them were found once. The ten largest make up roughly 5.6% of the sample. The specimen sequenced was NKG2D-high CD8+ T cells sorted from blood. Explained via the paper, the cell subset or site label denotes: sorted CD8+ NKG2D-high blood T cells. These receptors were collected from a human donor with alopecia areata.

The chain has TRBV2 and TRBJ2-3; a weak D match, TRBD1 (5 bases). Per the germline V gene, CDR1 is SNHLY and CDR2 is FYNNEI. The CDR3 runs 14 residues. V was trimmed by 8 bases and J by 0 bases, leaving 12 bases between them. Here the CDR3 reads CASSPGSSTDTQYF. The DNA for the CDR3 is TGTGCCAGCTCCCCAGGGTCAAGCACAGATACGCAGTATTTT.

In this sample, this clone turned up a few times. This chain connects TRBV29-1 to TRBJ1-1; D unclear. The ends were cut back, 2 bases at V and 3 bases at J, with 4 bases in the middle. Germline CDR1 SQVTM, CDR2 ANQGSEA. The CDR3 sequence is 11 residues long. The CDR3 reads CSVEQDTEAFF. In nucleotides, the CDR3 is TGCAGCGTTGAACAGGACACTGAAGCTTTCTTT.

This clone is medium-sized (0.01 to 0.1%) in the sample. V gene TRBV28 combines with J gene TRBJ2-1; tentative D call: TRBD2 (5 bases). V lost 6 bases and J lost 6, with 15 bases in between. Germline V gene lookup returns CDR1 MDHEN and CDR2 SYDVKM. This CDR3 has 14 amino acids. CDR3 nucleotide sequence: TGTGCCAGCAGACCTCAGGACTCGCCCAATGAGCAGTTCTTC. Protein sequence: CASRPQDSPNEQFF.

The rearrangement joins TRBV7-9 to TRBJ2-3; D gene unclear. V was pared by 3 bases and J by 6 bases, with 13 bases between. Germline V gives CDR1 SEHNR, CDR2 FQNEAQ (reference sequence). This CDR3 has 14 amino acids. DNA for the CDR3: TGTGCCAGCAGCTTTTTAGCCACGGCGGATACGCAGTATTTT. Its translation: CASSFLATADTQYF.

A few counts support this clone. This chain uses TRBV30 with TRBJ2-2; the D is unclear. The CDR3 consists of 15 residues. Germline V gene data show CDR1 as GTSNPN and CDR2 as SVGIG (reference sequence). Deletions cut 2 bases from V and 2 bases from J, with 12 bases between. Here the CDR3 DNA reads TGTGCCTGGAGTTTGCAGGAAGTTAACACCGGGGAGCTGTTTTTT. Its protein is CAWSLQEVNTGELFF. Looking up the rest from reference TRBV30 and TRBJ2-2 gives the full variable domain: SQTIHQWPATLVQPVGSPLSLECTVEGTSNPNLYWYRQAAGRGLQLLFYSVGIGQISSEVPQNLSASRPQDRQFILSSKKLLLSDSGFYLCAWSLQEVNTGELFFGEGSRLTVL.

The rearrangement joins TRBV30 to TRBJ2-3; possibly TRBD1 for D (5 bases). Germline V lookup: CDR1 GTSNPN, CDR2 SVGIG (reference sequence). The CDR3 has 15 amino acids. The germline V and J ends were trimmed by 0 bases and 2 bases, with 12 bases remaining between them. The CDR3: CAWSVGRAHTDTQYF. DNA of the CDR3: TGTGCCTGGAGTGTTGGCAGGGCCCACACAGATACGCAGTATTTT.

This clone was observed a single time. The CDR3 DNA reads TGTGCCAGCGCAACCGCGTCCTACGAGCAGTACTTC. Translation: CASATASYEQYF. This chain uses TRBV27 with TRBJ2-7, with no clear D. The CDR3 runs to 12 residues. Trimming stripped 8 bases from V and 1 base from J, with 9 bases between. Per the germline V gene, CDR1 is MNHEY and CDR2 is SMNVEV (reference sequence).

This chain connects TRBV11-2 to TRBJ2-5; D might be TRBD1 or TRBD2, each matching 6 bases. V was clipped by 5 bases and J by 3 bases, with 13 bases between them. The CDR3 sequence is 14 residues long. The germline V gene encodes CDR1 SGHAT and CDR2 FQNNGV. The CDR3 loop is CASSPGGGKETQYF. DNA for the CDR3: TGTGCCAGCAGCCCCGGAGGGGGAAAAGAGACCCAGTACTTC.

This clone came up once. The chain is built from TRBV11-2 and TRBJ2-2, with 7 bases aligning to TRBD2. The CDR3 has 17 amino acids. Germline V gene lookup returns CDR1 SGHAT and CDR2 FQNNGV. V lost 1 base and J lost 0; bases outside the gene matches: 5. The CDR3 nucleotides read TGTGCCAGCAGCTTAGTGGGCGGGAGTTCGAACACCGGGGAGCTGTTTTTT. Translation: CASSLVGGSSNTGELFF.

This chain joins TRBV28 and TRBJ2-5, with TRBD1 identical over 8 bases. Germline V CDR1 and CDR2: MDHEN, SYDVKM. This CDR3 spans 17 amino acids. The J segment lost 5 bases and the V segment lost 5 bases, leaving 16 bases of the junction unmatched. CDR3 in amino acids: CASSPRGSDRVRETQYF. CDR3 nucleotides: TGTGCCAGCAGTCCCCGAGGGTCGGACAGGGTCCGGGAGACCCAGTACTTC.

This chain connects TRBV6-6 to TRBJ1-5; tentatively, D is TRBD1 (6 bases). The germline V and J ends were trimmed by 2 bases and 3 bases, with 11 bases remaining between them. The CDR3 extends over 15 amino acids. Germline V gene sequence: CDR1 MNHNY, CDR2 SVGAGI (reference sequence). CDR3 bases: TGTGCCAGCAGTTACGGGGGGGACAACAATCAGCCCCAGCATTTT. This encodes CASSYGGDNNQPQHF.

V is TRBV29-1 and J is TRBJ2-5; no firm D call. V shed 5 bases and J shed 5 bases, with 9 bases lying between them. From germline, CDR1 is SQVTM and CDR2 ANQGSEA. The CDR3 is 11 residues long. CDR3 sequence: CSVPDGETQYF. CDR3 sequence (DNA): TGCAGCGTTCCGGACGGCGAGACCCAGTACTTC.

On this clone itself: An end of the junction differs from the germline gene, which may be a read error. This chain uses TRBV28 with TRBJ2-7; perhaps TRBD1 as D (6 bases). This CDR3 contains 8 residues. Looked up from germline, CDR1 is MDHEN and CDR2 is SYDVKM. CDR3 residues: CAAGQNMF. The CDR3 coding sequence is TGTGCCGCTGGACAGAACATGTTC.

The chain has TRBV6-5 and TRBJ2-7; the D is unclear. Trimming pared 6 bases from V and 2 bases from J, leaving 14 bases between. The CDR3 sequence is 14 residues long. The germline gives CDR1 MNHEY, CDR2 SVGAGI. The CDR3 reads CASSLSPLTYEQYF. The CDR3 DNA reads as TGTGCCAGCAGCCTGAGCCCCCTAACCTACGAGCAGTACTTC.